The rows below give T cell receptor beta chains drawn from one sample of a study of T cell responses to AZD1222 COVID-19 vaccine. Profiled with immunoSEQ multiplex PCR; TCRdb holds only in-frame clones, not every one. The table includes approximately 150,000 clones, 80% to 95% detected once. The specimen comprised peripheral blood, sampled 28 days after the second AZD1222 dose. All receptors derive from an adult who received the AZD1222 COVID-19 vaccine. The CDR3 runs from the conserved cysteine through the conserved F or W. The order of the fields is J gene, V gene, CDR3 protein.

J: TRBJ1-5
V: TRBV18
CDR3: CASSQGYSNQPQHF

J: TRBJ1-5
V: TRBV29-1
CDR3: CSVGTGGSDSNQPQHF

J: TRBJ1-6
V: TRBV7-2
CDR3: CASSLVQGARSPLHF

J: TRBJ1-2
V: TRBV28
CDR3: CASSYRSYGYTF

J: TRBJ1-2
V: TRBV3-1/TRBV3-2
CDR3: CASSQDYRRGGYTF

J: TRBJ1-1
V: TRBV7-2
CDR3: CASSLRGDTEAFF

J: TRBJ2-2
V: TRBV4-1
CDR3: CASSLFGGTNTGELFF

J: TRBJ2-5
V: TRBV19
CDR3: CASSIDLGGFDQETQYF

J: TRBJ1-4
V: TRBV28
CDR3: CASSLVDRSNEKLFF

J: TRBJ2-7
V: TRBV4-3
CDR3: CASSQGLAGGYEQYF

J: TRBJ2-1
V: TRBV14
CDR3: CASSIGTSRRYNEQFF

J: TRBJ2-1
V: TRBV6-1
CDR3: CASSELGNEQFF

J: TRBJ1-2
V: TRBV2
CDR3: CASSDQGGEYGYTF

J: TRBJ1-6
V: TRBV15
CDR3: CATSREGTGNSPLHF

J: TRBJ1-4
V: TRBV4-3
CDR3: CASSQDGWGGDEKLFF

J: TRBJ1-5
V: TRBV23-1
CDR3: CASSPRHRTLSQPQHF

J: TRBJ1-5
V: TRBV19
CDR3: CASSHRRGPGLWAGQPQHF

J: TRBJ2-3
V: TRBV28
CDR3: CASISPGGNRDTQYF

J: TRBJ1-5
V: TRBV28
CDR3: CASSGQYNQPQHF

J: TRBJ2-1
V: TRBV7-9
CDR3: CASRLAEEQFF

J: TRBJ1-3
V: TRBV4-2
CDR3: CASSQRTGSGNTIYF

J: TRBJ1-5
V: TRBV28
CDR3: CASRQQGSNQPQHF

J: TRBJ2-5
V: TRBV3-1/TRBV3-2
CDR3: CASSLAIGRVGQETQYF

J: TRBJ1-1
V: TRBV5-4
CDR3: CASSLAVTGAEAFF

J: TRBJ2-7
V: TRBV27
CDR3: CASSLQGGPVAYEQYF

J: TRBJ1-5
V: TRBV2
CDR3: CASSEASVDQPQHF

J: TRBJ1-5
V: TRBV21-1
CDR3: CASSKHGVGRGNQPQHF

J: TRBJ1-6
V: TRBV27
CDR3: CASSTLQGAPDSPLHF

J: TRBJ2-5
V: TRBV7-2
CDR3: CASSLVGIQETQYF

J: TRBJ2-1
V: TRBV6-5
CDR3: CASSYGRENFF

J: TRBJ2-7
V: TRBV7-3
CDR3: CASSLDSLSYEQYF

J: TRBJ2-5
V: TRBV7-2
CDR3: CASSLGGTYQETQYF

J: TRBJ1-3
V: TRBV7-2
CDR3: CASSAPAGLRNTIYF

J: TRBJ2-1
V: TRBV6-2/TRBV6-3
CDR3: CASSYSLTSGGLGGYYNEQFF

J: TRBJ2-7
V: TRBV7-2
CDR3: CASSFGQGPYEQYF

J: TRBJ2-1
V: TRBV6-6
CDR3: CASRDPVDEQFF

J: TRBJ1-6
V: TRBV19
CDR3: CAAGEGSSYNSPLHF

J: TRBJ2-1
V: TRBV5-1
CDR3: CASSLNLANEQFF

J: TRBJ1-2
V: TRBV5-6
CDR3: CASSPGDYGYTF

J: TRBJ2-3
V: TRBV4-2
CDR3: CASSQGRTSGGTESTDTQYF

J: TRBJ1-5
V: TRBV28
CDR3: CASSPQGGSNQPQHF

J: TRBJ1-2
V: TRBV10-1
CDR3: CASRADRSLNYGYTF

J: TRBJ1-1
V: TRBV7-2
CDR3: CASSLSGGMNTEAFF

J: TRBJ2-6
V: TRBV7-9
CDR3: CASSTSGANVLTF

J: TRBJ1-1
V: TRBV27
CDR3: CASSLWGQGTEAFF

J: TRBJ2-1
V: TRBV10-3
CDR3: CAISESAGSSYNEQFF

J: TRBJ1-2
V: TRBV29-1
CDR3: CSAVGQVQGGNYGYTF

J: TRBJ2-7
V: TRBV6-5
CDR3: CASRDRALEQYF

J: TRBJ2-1
V: TRBV4-2
CDR3: CASSPYGILSDYEQFF

J: TRBJ2-5
V: TRBV29-1
CDR3: CSVDSKGGETQYF

J: TRBJ2-2
V: TRBV28
CDR3: CASSSYGLAGVLGTGELFF

J: TRBJ2-3
V: TRBV24-1
CDR3: CATSDPRDTDTQYF

J: TRBJ1-6
V: TRBV28
CDR3: CAIPGVGTGGEYSPLHF

J: TRBJ2-3
V: TRBV24-1
CDR3: CATSVGYQDGTDTQYF

J: TRBJ2-2
V: TRBV6-2/TRBV6-3
CDR3: CASSYSRTGGTGELFF

J: TRBJ2-7
V: TRBV19
CDR3: CASSHDLQGFRSEQYF

J: TRBJ2-7
V: TRBV19
CDR3: CASSYPGLAGDEQYF

J: TRBJ2-6
V: TRBV30
CDR3: CAWSVGGGANVLTF